This is a list of T cell receptor beta chains from one sample in a study of CD8+ T cells in alopecia areata. Measured with immunoSEQ multiplex PCR; TCRdb has only the in-frame clones, and not every one. The data show 37,000 or so clones, around 57% seen once. Material for sequencing was CD4+ Tregs sorted from blood. These receptors all stem from a human donor with alopecia areata. Both conserved end residues are part of each CDR3. The D gene is left open where the match is weak. Where a row states a size, it is once, few, many or the class of an expanded clone; other rows omit it.

size	D	V	J	CDR3	DNA
-	TRBD1	TRBV25-1	TRBJ2-1	CASSDSRQGLRSYNEQFF	TGTGCCAGCAGTGACTCTCGACAGGGGTTACGCTCCTACAATGAGCAGTTCTTC
-	TRBD2	TRBV7-9	TRBJ2-3	CASSRSGRRTDTQYF	TGTGCCAGCAGCCGGAGCGGGAGACGGACAGATACGCAGTATTTT
-	-	TRBV7-9	TRBJ2-2	CASVLSVGALDTGELFF	TGTGCCAGCGTCCTTTCGGTGGGGGCTTTGGACACCGGGGAGCTGTTTTTT
-	-	TRBV5-1	TRBJ2-7	CASSLEAYEQYF	TGCGCCAGCAGCTTGGAGGCATACGAGCAGTACTTC
-	-	TRBV9	TRBJ1-6	CASSAARGGEGSYNSPLHF	TGTGCCAGCAGCGCTGCCAGGGGTGGCGAAGGCTCCTATAATTCACCCCTCCACTTT
-	TRBD1	TRBV4-2	TRBJ2-2	CASSQGQGSTGELFF	TGTGCCAGCAGCCAAGGACAGGGGAGCACCGGGGAGCTGTTTTTT
-	-	TRBV18	TRBJ1-1	CASSPVMSRGRNTEAFF	TGTGCCAGCTCACCGGTGATGTCGAGGGGCCGGAACACTGAAGCTTTCTTT
-	-	TRBV2	TRBJ1-1	CVSNEGSSTEAFF	TGTGTCAGCAATGAGGGGAGTTCGACTGAAGCTTTCTTT
few	-	TRBV18	TRBJ1-1	CASSPPGLTEAFF	TGTGCCAGCTCACCACCAGGACTCACTGAAGCTTTCTTT
-	-	TRBV11-2	TRBJ2-5	CASSLGGVSGTQYF	TGTGCCAGCAGCTTAGGAGGGGTGAGCGGGACCCAGTACTTC
few	-	TRBV18	TRBJ2-1	CASSPLQGRNEQFF	TGTGCCAGCTCACCTCTGCAGGGACGGAATGAGCAGTTCTTC
-	TRBD1	TRBV7-2	TRBJ2-7	CASSLAGGSYEQYF	TGTGCCAGCAGCTTGGCAGGGGGCTCCTACGAGCAGTACTTC
-	-	TRBV29-1	TRBJ1-2	CSVEEQTLYGYTF	TGCAGCGTTGAAGAGCAGACCCTCTATGGCTACACCTTC
-	-	TRBV18	TRBJ2-7	CASSLAGQGVYEQYF	TGTGCCAGCTCACTGGCGGGGCAGGGCGTATACGAGCAGTACTTC
few	TRBD1	TRBV2	TRBJ2-3	CASSDHPVGTGFRTDTQYF	TGTGCCAGCAGTGACCACCCGGTGGGGACAGGGTTTAGGACAGATACGCAGTATTTT